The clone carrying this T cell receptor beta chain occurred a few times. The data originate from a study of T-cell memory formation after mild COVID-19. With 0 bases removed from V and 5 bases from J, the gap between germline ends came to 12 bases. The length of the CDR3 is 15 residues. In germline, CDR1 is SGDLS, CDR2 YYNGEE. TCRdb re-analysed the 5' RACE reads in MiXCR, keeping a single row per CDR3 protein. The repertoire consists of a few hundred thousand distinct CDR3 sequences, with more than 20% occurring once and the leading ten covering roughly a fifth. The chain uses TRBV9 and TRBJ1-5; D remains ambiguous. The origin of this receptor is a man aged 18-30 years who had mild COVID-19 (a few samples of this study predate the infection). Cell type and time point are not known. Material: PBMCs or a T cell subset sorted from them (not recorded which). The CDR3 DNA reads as TGTGCCAGCAGCGTAGACGCAGTGTTAGATCAGCCCCAGCATTTT. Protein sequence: CASSVDAVLDQPQHF.